This T cell receptor (beta chain) was retrieved from a study of blood T cell repertoires in COVID-19. J gave up 3 bases and V 1 base, and 18 bases lay outside the gene matches. The CDR3 extends over 20 amino acids. Germline CDR1 GTSNPN, CDR2 SVGIG (reference sequence). Here immunoSEQ multiplex PCR was the method, and the copy in TCRdb shows in-frame clones only, minus some. Among 170,000 or so clones listed, roughly 79% were seen once. This clone was found a few times. This sequence originates from a woman between 65 and 79 years old with acute or convalescent COVID-19. This rearrangement joins TRBV30 to TRBJ2-2, with 9 bases lining up with TRBD2. Material: peripheral blood. In nucleotides, the CDR3 is TGTGCCTGGAGTGCCGGGACTAGCTGGGGCGGGGGATCCTACACCGGGGAGCTGTTTTTT. It yields the protein CAWSAGTSWGGGSYTGELFF.